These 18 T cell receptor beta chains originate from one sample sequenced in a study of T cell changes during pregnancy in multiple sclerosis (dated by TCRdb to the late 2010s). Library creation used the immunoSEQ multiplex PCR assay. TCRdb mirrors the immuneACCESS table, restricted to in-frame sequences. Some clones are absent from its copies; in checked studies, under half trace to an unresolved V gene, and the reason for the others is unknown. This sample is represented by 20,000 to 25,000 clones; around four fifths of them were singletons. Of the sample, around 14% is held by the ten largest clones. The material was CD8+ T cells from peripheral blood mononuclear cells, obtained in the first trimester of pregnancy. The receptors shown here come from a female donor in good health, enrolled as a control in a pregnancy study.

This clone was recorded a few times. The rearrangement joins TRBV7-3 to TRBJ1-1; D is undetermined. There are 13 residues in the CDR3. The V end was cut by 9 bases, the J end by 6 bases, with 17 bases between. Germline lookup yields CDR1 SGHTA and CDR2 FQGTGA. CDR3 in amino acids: CASPPRQISEAFF. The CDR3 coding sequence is TGTGCCAGTCCCCCGAGGCAGATCTCTGAAGCTTTCTTT.

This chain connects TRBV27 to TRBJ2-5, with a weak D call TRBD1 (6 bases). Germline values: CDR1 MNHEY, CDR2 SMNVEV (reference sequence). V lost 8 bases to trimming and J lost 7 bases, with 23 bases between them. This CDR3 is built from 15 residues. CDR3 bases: TGTGCCAGCGGTATAGACAGGTCACCCGCGGGGACCCAGTACTTC. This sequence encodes CASGIDRSPAGTQYF.

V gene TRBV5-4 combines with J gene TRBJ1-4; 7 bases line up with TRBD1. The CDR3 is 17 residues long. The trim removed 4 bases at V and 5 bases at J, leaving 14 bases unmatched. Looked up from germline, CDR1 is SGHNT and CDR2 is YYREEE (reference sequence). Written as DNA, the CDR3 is TGTGCCAGCAGCCATAGACAGGGAGGAATCAGAAATGAAAAACTGTTTTTT. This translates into CASSHRQGGIRNEKLFF.

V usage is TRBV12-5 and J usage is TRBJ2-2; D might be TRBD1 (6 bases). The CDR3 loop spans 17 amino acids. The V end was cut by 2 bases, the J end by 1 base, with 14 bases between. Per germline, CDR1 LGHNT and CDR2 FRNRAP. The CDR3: CASGLLWTAENTGELFF. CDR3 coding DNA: TGTGCTAGTGGTTTGCTCTGGACAGCGGAGAACACCGGGGAGCTGTTTTTT. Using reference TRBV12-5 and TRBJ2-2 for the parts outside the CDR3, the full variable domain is DARVTQTPRHKVTEMGQEVTMRCQPILGHNTVFWYRQTMMQGLELLAYFRNRAPLDDSGMPKDRFSAEMPDATLATLKIQPSEPRDSAVYFCASGLLWTAENTGELFFGEGSRLTVL.

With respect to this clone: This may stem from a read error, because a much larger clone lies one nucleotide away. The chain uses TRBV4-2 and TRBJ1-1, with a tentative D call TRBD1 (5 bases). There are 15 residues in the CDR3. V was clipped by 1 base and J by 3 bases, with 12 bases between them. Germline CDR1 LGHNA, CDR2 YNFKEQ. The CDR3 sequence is CASSQGAGGDTEAFF. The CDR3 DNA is TGTGCCAGCAGCCAAGGGGCTGGGGGGGACACTGAAGCTTTCTTT.

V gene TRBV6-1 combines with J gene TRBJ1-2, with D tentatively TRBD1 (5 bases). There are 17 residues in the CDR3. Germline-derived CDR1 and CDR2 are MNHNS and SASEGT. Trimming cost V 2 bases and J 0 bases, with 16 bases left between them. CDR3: CASSEQGNEPSNYGYTF. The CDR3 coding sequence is TGTGCCAGCAGTGAACAGGGAAACGAACCTTCTAACTATGGCTACACCTTC.

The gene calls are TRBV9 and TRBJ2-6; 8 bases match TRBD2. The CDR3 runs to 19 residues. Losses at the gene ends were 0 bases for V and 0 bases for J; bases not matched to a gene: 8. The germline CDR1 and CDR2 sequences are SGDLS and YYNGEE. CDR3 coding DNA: TGTGCCAGCAGCGTAGCGAAGTTAGCGGGGCTCTCTGGGGCCAACGTCCTGACTTTC. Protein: CASSVAKLAGLSGANVLTF.

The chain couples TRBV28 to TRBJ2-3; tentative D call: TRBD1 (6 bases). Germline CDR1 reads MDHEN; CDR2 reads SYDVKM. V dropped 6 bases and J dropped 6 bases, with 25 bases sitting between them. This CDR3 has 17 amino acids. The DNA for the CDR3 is TGTGCCAGCAGCGAACCTCAAACAGGGTATGTGTCGGATACGCAGTATTTT. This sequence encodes CASSEPQTGYVSDTQYF.

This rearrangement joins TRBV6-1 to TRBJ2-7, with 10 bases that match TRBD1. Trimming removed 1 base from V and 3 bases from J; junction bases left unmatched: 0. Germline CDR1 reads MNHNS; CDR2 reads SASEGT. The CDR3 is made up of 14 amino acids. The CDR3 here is CASSEGTGGYEQYF. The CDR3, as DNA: TGTGCCAGCAGTGAAGGGACAGGGGGCTACGAGCAGTACTTC.

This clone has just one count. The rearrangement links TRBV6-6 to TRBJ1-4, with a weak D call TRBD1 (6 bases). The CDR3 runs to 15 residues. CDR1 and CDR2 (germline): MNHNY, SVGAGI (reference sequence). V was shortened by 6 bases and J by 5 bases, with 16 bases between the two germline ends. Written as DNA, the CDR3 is TGTGCCAGCAGCCTAGACAGGCAGATAAATGAAAAACTGTTTTTT. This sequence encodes CASSLDRQINEKLFF.

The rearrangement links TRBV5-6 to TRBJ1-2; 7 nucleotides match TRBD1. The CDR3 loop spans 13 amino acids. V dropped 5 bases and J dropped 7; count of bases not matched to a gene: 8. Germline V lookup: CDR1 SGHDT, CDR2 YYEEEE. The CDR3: CASSFDRVTGYTF. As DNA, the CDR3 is TGTGCCAGCAGTTTCGACAGGGTGACTGGCTACACCTTC.

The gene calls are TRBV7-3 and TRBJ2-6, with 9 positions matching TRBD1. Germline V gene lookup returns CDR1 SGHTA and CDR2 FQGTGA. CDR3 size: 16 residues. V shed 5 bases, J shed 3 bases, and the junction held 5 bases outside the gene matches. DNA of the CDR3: TGTGCCAGCAGCAAGGGACAGGGAGGTGGGGCCAACGTCCTGACTTTC. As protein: CASSKGQGGGANVLTF.

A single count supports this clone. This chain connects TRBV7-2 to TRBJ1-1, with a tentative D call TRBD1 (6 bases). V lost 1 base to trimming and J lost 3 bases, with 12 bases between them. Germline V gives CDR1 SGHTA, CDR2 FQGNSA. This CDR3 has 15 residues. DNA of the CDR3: TGTGCCAGCAGCTTAGTGGGGCAGGGGTACACTGAAGCTTTCTTT. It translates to CASSLVGQGYTEAFF.

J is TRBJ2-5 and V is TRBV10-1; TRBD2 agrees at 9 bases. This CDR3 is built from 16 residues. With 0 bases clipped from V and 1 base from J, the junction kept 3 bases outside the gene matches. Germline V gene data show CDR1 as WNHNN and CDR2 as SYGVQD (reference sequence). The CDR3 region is CASSESSGSIQETQYF. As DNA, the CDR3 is TGCGCCAGCAGTGAGTCTAGCGGGAGCATCCAAGAGACCCAGTACTTC.

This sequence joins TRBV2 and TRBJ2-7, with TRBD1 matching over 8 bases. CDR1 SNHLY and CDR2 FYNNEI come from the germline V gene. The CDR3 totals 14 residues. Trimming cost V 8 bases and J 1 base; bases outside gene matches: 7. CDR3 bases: TGTGCCAGCGGTAAGACAGGGGCGTCCTACGAGCAGTACTTC. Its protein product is CASGKTGASYEQYF.

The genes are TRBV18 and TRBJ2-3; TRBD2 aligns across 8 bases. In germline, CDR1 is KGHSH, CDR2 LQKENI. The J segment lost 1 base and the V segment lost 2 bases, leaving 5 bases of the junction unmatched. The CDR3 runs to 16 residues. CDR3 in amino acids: CASSPSWREGTDTQYF. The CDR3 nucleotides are TGTGCCAGCTCACCATCATGGCGGGAGGGCACAGATACGCAGTATTTT.

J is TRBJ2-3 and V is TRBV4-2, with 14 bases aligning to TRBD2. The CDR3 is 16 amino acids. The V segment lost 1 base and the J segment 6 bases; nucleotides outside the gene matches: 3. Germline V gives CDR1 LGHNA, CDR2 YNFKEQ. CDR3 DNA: TGTGCCAGCAGCCAAGGACTAGCGGGGGGGGTTGATACGCAGTATTTT. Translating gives CASSQGLAGGVDTQYF.

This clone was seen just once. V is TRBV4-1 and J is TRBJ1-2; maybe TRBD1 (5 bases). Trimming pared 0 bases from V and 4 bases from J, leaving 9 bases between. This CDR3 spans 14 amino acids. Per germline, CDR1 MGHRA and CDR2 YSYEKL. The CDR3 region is CASSQERQGYGYTF. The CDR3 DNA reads TGCGCCAGCAGCCAAGAGAGGCAGGGCTATGGCTACACCTTC.